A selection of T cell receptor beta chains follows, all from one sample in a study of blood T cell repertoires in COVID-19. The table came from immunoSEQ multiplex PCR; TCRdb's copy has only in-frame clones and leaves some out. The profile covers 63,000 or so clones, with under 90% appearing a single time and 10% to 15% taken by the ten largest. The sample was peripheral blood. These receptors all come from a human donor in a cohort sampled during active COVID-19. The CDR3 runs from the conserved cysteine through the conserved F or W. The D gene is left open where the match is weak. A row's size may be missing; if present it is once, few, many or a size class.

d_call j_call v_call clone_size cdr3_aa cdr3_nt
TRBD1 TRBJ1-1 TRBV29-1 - CSVEDKTGRLSNTEAFF TGCAGCGTTGAAGATAAGACAGGGAGGTTATCAAACACTGAAGCTTTCTTT
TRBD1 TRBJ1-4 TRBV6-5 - CASRRTGEQEKLFF TGTGCCAGCCGGAGGACAGGGGAGCAAGAAAAACTGTTTTTT
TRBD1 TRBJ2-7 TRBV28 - CASSFSGQALKEQYF TGTGCCAGCAGTTTTTCGGGACAGGCTTTAAAGGAGCAGTACTTC
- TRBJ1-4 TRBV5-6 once CASSSVPGKLFF TGTGCCAGCAGCTCGGTGCCGGGTAAACTGTTTTTT
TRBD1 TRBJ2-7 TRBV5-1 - CASSQGTGRTYEQYF TGCGCCAGCAGCCAGGGGACAGGGAGAACCTACGAGCAGTACTTC
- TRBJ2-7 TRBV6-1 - CASSEIRLVGNEQYF TGTGCCAGCAGTGAAATTCGACTAGTTGGGAACGAGCAGTACTTC
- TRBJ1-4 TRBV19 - CASSTSREANEKLFF TGTGCCAGTAGTACCTCCAGGGAAGCTAATGAAAAACTGTTTTTT
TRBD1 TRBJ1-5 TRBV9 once CASSVKISLIRDRANQPQHF TGTGCCAGCAGCGTCAAAATTTCTCTAATCCGGGACAGGGCAAATCAGCCCCAGCATTTT
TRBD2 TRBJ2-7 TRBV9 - CASSVGGSSYEQYF TGTGCCAGCAGCGTGGGCGGGAGCTCCTACGAGCAGTACTTC
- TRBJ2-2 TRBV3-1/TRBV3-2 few CASSPLYGSGELFF TGTGCCAGCAGCCCCCTTTACGGGTCCGGGGAGCTGTTTTTT
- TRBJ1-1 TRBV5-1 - CASSRQNTEAFF TGCGCCAGCAGCCGACAGAACACTGAAGCTTTCTTT
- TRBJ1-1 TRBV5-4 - CASSLGGLNTEAFF TGTGCCAGCAGCTTAGGCGGGTTGAACACTGAAGCTTTCTTT
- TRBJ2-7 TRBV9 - CASSVAAGPTYEQYF TGTGCCAGCAGCGTAGCGGCGGGACCCACCTACGAGCAGTACTTC
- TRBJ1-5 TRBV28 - CASSRGGRGSNQPQHF TGTGCCAGCAGTCGTGGGGGGAGGGGGAGCAATCAGCCCCAGCATTTT
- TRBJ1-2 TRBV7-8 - CASSVQDGSNYGYTF TGTGCCAGCAGCGTACAGGACGGCTCCAACTATGGCTACACCTTC
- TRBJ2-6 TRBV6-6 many CASSLQGSGANVLTF TGTGCCAGCAGCCTTCAGGGCTCTGGGGCCAACGTCCTGACTTTC
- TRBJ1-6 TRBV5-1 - CASSVAQGTGSPLHF TGCGCCAGCAGCGTCGCGCAGGGTACTGGTTCACCCCTCCACTTT
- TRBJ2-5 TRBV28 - CAIRETQYF TGTGCCATCCGGGAGACCCAGTACTTC
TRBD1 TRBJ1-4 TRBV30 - CAWSLPTGKLFF TGTGCCTGGTCGCTTCCGACAGGGAAACTGTTTTTT
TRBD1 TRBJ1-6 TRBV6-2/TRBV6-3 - CASSYSQGFFSPLHF TGTGCCAGCAGTTACTCACAGGGGTTTTTTTCACCCCTCCACTTT
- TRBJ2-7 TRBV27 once CASSPRNTEAYEQYF TGTGCCAGCAGTCCCCGAAACACAGAAGCCTACGAGCAGTACTTC
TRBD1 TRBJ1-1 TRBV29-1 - CSVDLGGETTEAFF TGCAGCGTTGATTTAGGGGGCGAGACAACTGAAGCTTTCTTT
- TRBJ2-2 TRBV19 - CASTSANTGELFF TGTGCCAGTACCAGCGCGAACACCGGGGAGCTGTTTTTT
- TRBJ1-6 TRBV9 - CASSPFGSLINSPLHF TGTGCCAGCAGCCCCTTCGGGAGTCTTATTAATTCACCCCTCCACTTT
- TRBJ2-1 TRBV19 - CASSTLPGQYNEQFF TGTGCCAGTAGTACTTTACCGGGACAATACAATGAGCAGTTCTTC
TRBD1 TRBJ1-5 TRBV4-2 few CASSPQDRGNQPQHF TGTGCCAGCAGCCCTCAGGACAGGGGCAATCAGCCCCAGCATTTT
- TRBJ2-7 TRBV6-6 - CASSYLDTTYEQYF TGTGCCAGCAGTTACTTGGACACCACCTACGAGCAGTACTTC
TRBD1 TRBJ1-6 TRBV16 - CASSQYGQGESLLHF TGTGCCAGCAGCCAATACGGGCAGGGGGAAAGTCTCCTCCACTTT
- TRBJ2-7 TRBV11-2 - CASSSPVEQYF TGTGCCAGCAGCTCGCCGGTCGAGCAGTACTTC
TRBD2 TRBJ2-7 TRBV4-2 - CASSQGLADYEQYF TGTGCCAGCAGCCAGGGACTAGCGGATTACGAGCAGTACTTC
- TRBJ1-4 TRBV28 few CASNLQDGEKLFF TGTGCCAGCAATTTGCAGGATGGGGAAAAACTGTTTTTT